These T cell receptor beta chains were read from a single sample in a study of shared clonotypes between healthy human individuals. Profiling relied on immunoSEQ multiplex PCR, and the TCRdb table lists in-frame clones only, not all of them. The table lists around 2,000,000 clones, 90% to 95% of them singletons. Sequenced material: naive CD4+ T cells sorted from blood. These TCRs come from a man aged 18 to 30 in good health. CDR3s leave out the opening cysteine and the closing phenylalanine or tryptophan.

j_call v_call cdr3_aa
TRBJ1-3 TRBV30 AWRGVISGNTIY
TRBJ1-2 TRBV15 ATSTQEQGVS
TRBJ2-2 TRBV6-4 ASRRDSGTGELF
TRBJ1-2 TRBV6-1 ASSAVNYGYT
TRBJ1-6 TRBV18 ASSLDNSPLH
TRBJ1-6 TRBV14 ASSHLGGNSPLH
TRBJ1-2 TRBV7-9 ASSPLLGGLNYGYT
TRBJ2-1 TRBV6-1 ASRRQGGQF
TRBJ2-7 TRBV11-2 ASSPRYDSPGEQY
TRBJ2-5 TRBV5-1 ASSLTSGKETQY
TRBJ2-2 TRBV2 ASSGQDLFTGELF
TRBJ2-1 TRBV5-4 ASSLAGSGGWNEQF
TRBJ2-4 TRBV5-1 ASSNPGQSDTAKNIQY
TRBJ1-1 TRBV19 ASRSETGATEAF
TRBJ2-3 TRBV20-1 SLFRDTQY
TRBJ2-7 TRBV28 ASSLGDRGGNTYEQY
TRBJ1-2 TRBV28 ASSGNPEINYGYT
TRBJ2-3 TRBV28 ASSSPAGGTDTQY
TRBJ1-2 TRBV29-1 SVDDKTGNYGYT
TRBJ2-1 TRBV28 ASTEGQGDTNEQF
TRBJ2-7 TRBV10-1 ASSGPTSGRGYEQY
TRBJ2-7 TRBV27 ASRPDSSYEQY
TRBJ2-6 TRBV5-1 ASSLEGQGSGANVLT
TRBJ2-1 TRBV11-2 ASSLGTLAGSYNEQF
TRBJ2-3 TRBV4-3 ASSQEGWGEDTQY
TRBJ1-2 TRBV9 ASSVDGFYGYT
TRBJ1-6 TRBV5-1 ASSQPRGGSPLH
TRBJ2-7 TRBV5-1 ASSPDTGGPYEQY